This is a list of T cell receptor beta chains from one sample in a study of blood T cell repertoires in COVID-19. The protocol was immunoSEQ multiplex PCR, while the TCRdb copy is restricted to in-frame clones and leaves out a portion. Of about 310,000 clones in the sample, roughly 90% were seen once. Sequences were obtained from peripheral blood. The receptor set was obtained from a woman aged 25 to 39 with COVID-19, enrolled during active disease. CDR3s include the opening cysteine and the closing phenylalanine or tryptophan. Fields, in order: J gene, clone size, V gene, D gene, CDR3 DNA, CDR3 protein. D genes are given only for firm matches. Size is stated for part of the rows, as once, few or many counts, or as a class when the clone is expanded.

TRBJ2-7	NA	TRBV19	TRBD1	TGTGCCAGTAGTACCGCGACAGGGGTCGTCGAGCAGTACTTC	CASSTATGVVEQYF
TRBJ2-2	NA	TRBV3-1/TRBV3-2	NA	TGTGCCAGCAGCCAAGATTGGTCAGGGACCGGGGAGCTGTTTTTT	CASSQDWSGTGELFF
TRBJ2-7	NA	TRBV7-6	NA	TGTGCCAGCAGCTTAGCGGCGGGGACAGAGATCTACGAGCAGTACTTC	CASSLAAGTEIYEQYF
TRBJ1-5	NA	TRBV30	TRBD1	TGTGCCTGGAGTGTACGGACAGGCATAAGCAATCAGCCCCAGCATTTT	CAWSVRTGISNQPQHF
TRBJ2-5	NA	TRBV5-1	NA	TGCGCCAGCAGCTTGGTAGTTAGCGGCCAAGAGACCCAGTACTTC	CASSLVVSGQETQYF
TRBJ2-7	NA	TRBV11-2	NA	TGTGCCAGCAGCCAGGATAGCGGTTACTCCTACGAGCAGTACTTC	CASSQDSGYSYEQYF
TRBJ2-2	NA	TRBV5-4	NA	TGTGCCAGCAGCTTGGCGGGAACCGGGGAGCTGTTTTTT	CASSLAGTGELFF
TRBJ1-4	NA	TRBV15	NA	TGTGCCACCAGCAGAGATGGATTTATTGGACAGCTAAATGAAAAACTGTTTTTT	CATSRDGFIGQLNEKLFF
TRBJ1-5	NA	TRBV30	TRBD1	TGTGCCTGGAGTGTAATAGGGGGCTCCTCCAATCAGCCCCAGCATTTT	CAWSVIGGSSNQPQHF
TRBJ1-5	NA	TRBV10-3	TRBD1	TGTGCCATCCGGGACAGAATTTGGTTGAGCAATCAGCCCCAGCATTTT	CAIRDRIWLSNQPQHF
TRBJ2-1	NA	TRBV19	NA	TGTGCCAGTAGTACCCCTCACAATGAGCAGTTCTTC	CASSTPHNEQFF
TRBJ1-1	NA	TRBV30	TRBD1	TGTGCCTGGAGTCTAGCCGGGACAGTAGGAACTGAAGCTTTCTTT	CAWSLAGTVGTEAFF
TRBJ1-4	NA	TRBV12-1	NA	TGTGCCAGCAGCTCGGACCCAGGGGACAGGTTGTGTGAAAAACTGTTTTTT	CASSSDPGDRLCEKLFF
TRBJ1-2	NA	TRBV10-3	TRBD1	TGTGCCATCAGTGGGGGACAGGATAACTATGGCTACACCTTC	CAISGGQDNYGYTF
TRBJ1-2	NA	TRBV3-1/TRBV3-2	TRBD1	TGTGCCAGCAGCCAACCAGCAAGGACAGGGGGCGGTTTCACCTTC	CASSQPARTGGGFTF
TRBJ1-5	NA	TRBV29-1	TRBD1	TGCAGCGTTAGGGGGACAGGAAACAATCAGCCCCAGCATTTT	CSVRGTGNNQPQHF
TRBJ2-7	NA	TRBV28	NA	TGTGCCAGCAGTTTATTCAGGGTGGACTCCTACGAGCAGTACTTC	CASSLFRVDSYEQYF
TRBJ2-7	NA	TRBV5-6	NA	TGTGCCAGCAGCTTGTTGACAGGCCATTCCTACGAGCAGTACTTC	CASSLLTGHSYEQYF
TRBJ2-3	NA	TRBV6-4	TRBD2	TGTGCCAGCAGGGGGGGGGAACCCCCCTATTGGGATACAGATACGCAGTATTTT	CASRGGEPPYWDTDTQYF
TRBJ2-7	NA	TRBV19	NA	TGTGCCAGTAGTACGGGGTTCCACGAGCAGTACTTC	CASSTGFHEQYF
TRBJ2-5	NA	TRBV19	TRBD1	TGTGCCAGTAGCGGACAGGGGCCAGAGACCCAGTACTTC	CASSGQGPETQYF
TRBJ1-2	NA	TRBV6-5	NA	TGTGCCAGCAGTTCCCTGACTGGCTATGGCTACACCTTC	CASSSLTGYGYTF
TRBJ2-5	NA	TRBV5-1	NA	TGCGCCAGCAGCTGGGAGACTAGACAAGAGACCCAGTACTTC	CASSWETRQETQYF
TRBJ1-1	NA	TRBV30	NA	TGTGCCTGGACCGGGGACACCGAAGCTTTCTTT	CAWTGDTEAFF
TRBJ2-5	once	TRBV29-1	TRBD1	TGCAGCCTCTGGGATACAGGGGGCCAGGAGACCCAGTACTTC	CSLWDTGGQETQYF
TRBJ2-3	NA	TRBV28	TRBD1	TGTGCCAGCAGTATACAGGGGTCTGTCGATACGCAGTATTTT	CASSIQGSVDTQYF
TRBJ2-1	NA	TRBV7-9	TRBD1	TGTGCCAGCAGCGATGACAGGGGCTGGTTTGGCAATGAGCAGTTCTTC	CASSDDRGWFGNEQFF
TRBJ2-7	NA	TRBV18	NA	TGTGCCAGCTCCCCGGACAGTACCTCCTACGAGCAGTACTTC	CASSPDSTSYEQYF
TRBJ2-1	NA	TRBV6-6	NA	TGTGCCAGCAGTCCTAAAGTCGGGCAGTTCTTC	CASSPKVGQFF
TRBJ1-1	NA	TRBV13	TRBD1	TGTGCCAGCAGCTTAGGTGACAGGGCAGGGACTGAAGCTTTCTTT	CASSLGDRAGTEAFF
TRBJ2-4	NA	TRBV6-5	TRBD1	TGTGCCGTCGCGGGACAGGGGGCCAAAAACATTCAGTACTTC	CAVAGQGAKNIQYF
TRBJ2-7	few	TRBV24-1	NA	TGTGCCACCAGTGACGCGGGACAGTCCTACGAGCAGTACTTC	CATSDAGQSYEQYF
TRBJ2-7	NA	TRBV30	NA	TGTGCCTGGACTTCCGGGACAAAAGCCCCCTACGAGCAGTACTTC	CAWTSGTKAPYEQYF
TRBJ2-5	NA	TRBV19	NA	TGTGCCAGTAGTATTTTCGGGAGTGAGGGCCAAGAGACCCAGTACTTC	CASSIFGSEGQETQYF
TRBJ2-7	NA	TRBV5-1	NA	TGCGCCAGCAGCTTGGGGGGGCCCTCGGGGTTCGAGCAGTACTTC	CASSLGGPSGFEQYF
TRBJ1-1	NA	TRBV11-2	NA	TGTGCCAGCAGCTTAGGTGGGCAGCTGAACACTGAAGCTTTCTTT	CASSLGGQLNTEAFF
TRBJ1-1	NA	TRBV7-2	NA	TGTGCCAGCAGCAGAATCGGACAGACTGAAGCTTTCTTT	CASSRIGQTEAFF
TRBJ2-3	few	TRBV30	TRBD1	TGTGCCTGGACCGGGACAGGGAGGAGAGATACGCAGTATTTT	CAWTGTGRRDTQYF
TRBJ1-6	once	TRBV4-2	NA	TGTGCCAGCAGCCAAGATAGCCAGGGTGGGTCACCCCTCCACTTT	CASSQDSQGGSPLHF
TRBJ1-2	NA	TRBV11-2	TRBD1	TGTGCCAGCAGCTTAGGTGCCGGGACAGCCTCTAACTATGGCTACACCTTC	CASSLGAGTASNYGYTF
TRBJ2-1	NA	TRBV7-9	NA	TGTGCCAGCAGCTTAGCCGGGAGTGGGTACAATGAGCAGTTCTTC	CASSLAGSGYNEQFF
TRBJ1-2	NA	TRBV7-2	NA	TGTGCCAGCAGCTTAATCAGGGCTCAGAACTATGGCTACACCTTC	CASSLIRAQNYGYTF
TRBJ1-1	NA	TRBV3-1/TRBV3-2	NA	TGTGCCAGCAGCCAACGGGACAAGGCTTTCTTT	CASSQRDKAFF
TRBJ1-1	NA	TRBV5-1	TRBD1	TGCGCCAGCAGCTCTACACAGGGGTGGACTGAAGCTTTCTTT	CASSSTQGWTEAFF
TRBJ2-1	NA	TRBV11-2	NA	TGTGCCAGCAGCTTTCCGGGACTCCAGGAAGGTGAGCAGTTCTTC	CASSFPGLQEGEQFF
TRBJ2-1	NA	TRBV9	TRBD1	TGTGCCAGCAGCGTAGGGGGACAGGGGGCAAGCTCCTACAATGAGCAGTTCTTC	CASSVGGQGASSYNEQFF
TRBJ2-7	NA	TRBV2	TRBD2	TGTGCCAGCTGGGCAGGGACTAGCACCTACGAGCAGTACTTC	CASWAGTSTYEQYF
TRBJ1-6	NA	TRBV7-8	NA	TGTGCCAGCCGCAGAGACAGGAACTATAATTCACCCCTCCACTTT	CASRRDRNYNSPLHF